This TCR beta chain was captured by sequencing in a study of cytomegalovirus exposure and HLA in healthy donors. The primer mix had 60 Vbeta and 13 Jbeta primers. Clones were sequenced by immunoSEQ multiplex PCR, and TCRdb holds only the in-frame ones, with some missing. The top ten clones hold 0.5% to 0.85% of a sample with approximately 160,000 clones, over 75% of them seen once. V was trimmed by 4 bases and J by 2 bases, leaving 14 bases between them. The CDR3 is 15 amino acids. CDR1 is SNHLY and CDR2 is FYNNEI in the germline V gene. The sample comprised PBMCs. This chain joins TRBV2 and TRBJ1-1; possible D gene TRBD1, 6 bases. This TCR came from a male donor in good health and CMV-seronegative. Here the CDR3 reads CASSGMGAGNTEAFF. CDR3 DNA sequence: TGTGCCAGCAGTGGTATGGGGGCAGGAAACACTGAAGCTTTCTTT.